Listed here are 32 T cell receptor beta chains from one sample, sequenced in a study of blood T cells in healthy people across ages. Then a second PCR, running about 6 to 11 cycles, was carried out with a sample-barcoded 5' primer and a J-beta primer mix. TCRdb re-called the 5' RACE reads through MiXCR, storing one row per CDR3 protein. Seen here are about 1.7 million distinct CDR3 sequences, roughly 27% observed once, and the top ten hold 7.7%. Sample: blood. The receptors were gathered from a woman aged 30 to 39 in good health.

The rearrangement links TRBV3-1 to TRBJ2-4; the D call may be TRBD1 or TRBD2 (5 bases each). The end of the DNA is better explained by TRBJ2-7, so the J call may be wrong. Looked up from germline, CDR1 is LGHDT and CDR2 is YNNKEL (reference sequence). The CDR3 spans 16 residues. The CDR3 loop reads CASSQGRWGVVYEQYF. The CDR3 nucleotides read TGTGCCAGCAGCCAGGGACGGTGGGGCGTCGTCTACGAGCAGTACTTC.

Comments on this clonotype: At one of its ends the junction is not consistent with the germline gene, which may arise from a read error. The chain uses TRBV5-1 and TRBJ1-1, with D uncertain. Germline CDR1 is SGHRS and CDR2 is YFSETQ. This CDR3 region has 14 residues. The CDR3 sequence is CANSWEDFNTEAFF. Here the CDR3 DNA reads TGCGCCAACAGCTGGGAAGACTTCAACACTGAAGCTTTCTTT. The whole variable domain, remainder taken from reference TRBV5-1 and TRBJ1-1, is KAGVTQTPRYLIKTRGQQVTLSCSPISGHRSVSWYQQTPGQGLQFLFEYFSETQRNKGNFPGRFSGRQFSNSRSEMNVSTLELGDSALYLCANSWEDFNTEAFFGQGTRLTVV.

This clonotype was seen a handful of times. V usage is TRBV12-3 or TRBV12-4 and J usage is TRBJ2-7; TRBD1 might be the D (6 bases). V lost 6 bases to trimming and J lost 5 bases, with 14 bases between them. This CDR3 comprises 13 residues. CDR3 region: CASRETGPHEQYF. The DNA of the CDR3 is TGTGCCAGCAGAGAGACAGGCCCTCACGAGCAGTACTTC.

The CDR3 region is CASSDYPTGEQYF. The CDR3 coding sequence is TGTGCCAGCAGTGATTATCCGACAGGGGAGCAGTACTTC. This chain uses TRBV2 with TRBJ2-7, with 7 bases matching TRBD1. In germline, CDR1 is SNHLY, CDR2 FYNNEI. The trim removed 3 bases at V and 7 bases at J, leaving 6 bases unmatched. This CDR3 spans 13 amino acids.

This clonotype was counted between two and nine times. The V and J genes are TRBV6-1 and TRBJ2-7, with 7 bases identical to TRBD1. V shed 2 bases and J 6 bases; nucleotides not matched to a gene: 10. The CDR3 loop spans 15 amino acids. Looked up from germline, CDR1 is MNHNS and CDR2 is SASEGT. This CDR3 is CASSESNRGFSEQYF. In DNA, the CDR3 is TGTGCCAGCAGTGAATCCAACAGGGGCTTCTCCGAGCAGTACTTC.

Comment on this clonotype: The junction differs from germline at one of its ends, possibly a read error. The J gene is TRBJ1-6, the V gene TRBV7-2; D call uncertain. The CDR3 is 15 amino acids. CDR1 and CDR2 (germline): SGHTA, FQGNSA. Here the CDR3 DNA reads TGTGCTAGCAGCTTAGGTTCTCAGAGTAATTCACCCCTCCACTTT. Its translation: CASSLGSQSNSPLHF.

This clonotype was recorded a few times. The gene calls are TRBV5-4 and TRBJ2-5, with TRBD2 matching 7 bases. This CDR3 has 16 residues. Germline lookup yields CDR1 SGHNT and CDR2 YYREEE (reference sequence). The ends lost 4 bases at V and 2 bases at J; junction bases unmatched: 11. CDR3 DNA: TGTGCCAGCAGCCCCCCGGGAGGACGAAAACAAGAGACCCAGTACTTC. This translates into CASSPPGGRKQETQYF.

V and J are TRBV11-2 and TRBJ2-5; 8 bases map to TRBD2. V shed 3 bases and J 4 bases; nucleotides not matched to a gene: 4. CDR3 size: 14 residues. Germline V lookup: CDR1 SGHAT, CDR2 FQNNGV. This CDR3 reads CASSFRAGVETQYF. As DNA, the CDR3 is TGTGCCAGCAGCTTTCGAGCGGGAGTAGAGACCCAGTACTTC.

This clonotype occurred a few times. The J gene is TRBJ2-5, the V gene TRBV5-1; 11 nucleotides align to TRBD2. Germline CDR1 SGHRS, CDR2 YFSETQ. There are 16 residues in the CDR3. The V segment lost 0 bases and the J segment 4 bases; nucleotides outside the gene matches: 5. CDR3 region: CASSLEVAGGPETQYF. The CDR3 bases are TGCGCCAGCAGCTTGGAAGTAGCGGGGGGGCCAGAGACCCAGTACTTC.

With respect to this clonotype: Because the CDR3's place on the DNA is in doubt, the DNA is left out and the CDR3 is given as listed by TCRdb. J is TRBJ1-5 and V is TRBV6-6. The CDR3 sequence runs 13 residues, both termini included. Per germline, CDR1 MNHNY and CDR2 SVGAGI (reference sequence). The CDR3 sequence is CASSTSAYQPQHF.

The genes are TRBV15 and TRBJ2-1, with D possibly being TRBD1 or TRBD2 (6 bases each). Looked up from germline, CDR1 is LNHNV and CDR2 is YYDKDF (reference sequence). The CDR3 length is 16 residues. V gave up 3 bases and J gave up 8 bases, with 20 bases separating them. DNA of the CDR3: TGTGCCACCAGCAGGGGGGACTTCCGAGGGGGAGATGAGCAGTTCTTC. This gives the protein CATSRGDFRGGDEQFF.

This clonotype has a handful of counts. The gene calls are TRBV6-6 and TRBJ1-2; TRBD1 aligns across 9 bases. The V segment lost 4 bases and the J segment 5 bases; nucleotides outside the gene matches: 8. This CDR3 comprises 15 residues. CDR1 is MNHNY, CDR2 SVGAGI, per germline (reference sequence). CDR3 in amino acids: CASSSDRGPGYGYTF. The CDR3 DNA sequence: TGTGCCAGCAGTTCGGACAGGGGACCTGGGTATGGCTACACCTTC.

Only a few counts were recorded for this clonotype. The V and J genes are TRBV20-1 and TRBJ1-6, with 8 bases identical to TRBD1. Germline CDR1 and CDR2: DFQATT and SNEGSKA (reference sequence). Trimming cost V 7 bases and J 8 bases; bases outside gene matches: 7. The CDR3 length is 13 residues. The chain's CDR3 is CSVGQAIDSPLHF. The CDR3 DNA reads as TGCAGTGTGGGACAGGCAATAGATTCACCCCTCCACTTT.

This chain connects TRBV24-1 to TRBJ2-3; D not resolved. The germline V and J ends were trimmed by 3 bases and 3 bases, with 15 bases remaining between them. Per germline, CDR1 KGHDR and CDR2 SFDVKD. This CDR3 spans 16 amino acids. The CDR3 reads CATSDASAEGTDTQYF. The CDR3, as DNA: TGTGCCACCAGTGATGCCTCTGCTGAAGGTACAGATACGCAGTATTTT.

This clonotype was picked up a small number of times. This chain uses TRBV11-2 with TRBJ2-1, with D perhaps assigned TRBD1 or TRBD2 (7 bases each). Germline V gene lookup returns CDR1 SGHAT and CDR2 FQNNGV. The CDR3 consists of 16 residues. V was trimmed by 5 bases and J by 4 bases, leaving 18 bases between them. CDR3 nucleotide sequence: TGTGCCAGCAGCCCCCAGGGGGGGGGCGTTTACAATGAGCAGTTCTTC. Translated: CASSPQGGGVYNEQFF.

The J gene is TRBJ2-1, the V gene TRBV27; 11 bases line up with TRBD1. V lost 4 bases to trimming and J lost 4 bases; unmatched junction nucleotides: 6. The CDR3 is made up of 16 amino acids. Germline CDR1 reads MNHEY; CDR2 reads SMNVEV (reference sequence). The CDR3 coding sequence is TGTGCCAGCAGTTCCCGGACAGGGGGCATGTACAATGAGCAGTTCTTC. Translating it yields CASSSRTGGMYNEQFF.

V and J are TRBV7-9 and TRBJ1-5, with D uncertain. Germline loops: CDR1 SEHNR, CDR2 FQNEAQ (reference sequence). The length of the CDR3 is 13 residues. V lost 5 bases and J lost 6, with 11 bases in between. CDR3 in amino acids: CASSPYLGQPQHF. The CDR3 bases are TGTGCCAGCAGCCCGTACCTGGGTCAGCCCCAGCATTTT.

This clonotype was seen only a few times. The chain employs TRBV19 and TRBJ2-4; D unclear. The last part of the DNA fits TRBJ2-7 better; the J call may be wrong. The CDR3 runs 13 residues. Germline lookup yields CDR1 LNHDA and CDR2 SQIVND (reference sequence). CDR3 sequence: CASSIAPSHEQYF. DNA for the CDR3: TGTGCCAGTAGTATTGCCCCGAGCCACGAGCAGTACTTC.

The chain joins TRBV29-1 to TRBJ2-7; D gene ambiguous. The CDR3 loop spans 13 amino acids. Germline-derived CDR1 and CDR2 are SQVTM and ANQGSEA. The ends were cut back, 4 bases at V and 0 bases at J, with 10 bases in the middle. As DNA, the CDR3 is TGCAGCGTTGTCGATCGAAGCTCCTACGAGCAGTACTTC. Translating gives CSVVDRSSYEQYF.

The chain joins TRBV14 to TRBJ2-5, with 11 positions matching TRBD2. The tail of the sequence fits TRBJ2-7 better, so the J call may be wrong. CDR3 size: 17 residues. From germline, CDR1 is SGHDN and CDR2 FVKESK. The CDR3 nucleotides are TGTGCCAGCAGCCCCCTCGTAACTAGCGGGAGCCACGGCGAGCAGTACTTC. Its translation: CASSPLVTSGSHGEQYF.

A few counts support this clonotype. V is TRBV5-1 and J is TRBJ1-2; 9 positions agree with TRBD1. From germline, CDR1 is SGHRS and CDR2 YFSETQ. This CDR3 is 13 amino acids long. V gave up 8 bases and J gave up 1 base; unmatched junction bases: 3. CDR3 DNA sequence: TGCGCCAGTAGACAGGGGGATAACTATGGCTACACCTTC. Translated, it gives CASRQGDNYGYTF.

Comment on this clonotype: Relative to the germline gene, one junction end is altered; a read error may explain this. The chain recombines TRBV25-1 with TRBJ2-4; TRBD2 matches 9 bases. This CDR3 contains 15 residues. Germline CDR1 and CDR2: MGHDK and SYGVNS. The CDR3 nucleotides are TGTGCCATCAGTGAAGCGGGGGGAGCCAAAAACATTCAGTACTTC. This encodes CAISEAGGAKNIQYF.

There are a few counts of this clonotype. V is TRBV7-9 and J is TRBJ2-7, with 11 bases lining up with TRBD2. The CDR3 is 14 residues long. The trim removed 6 bases at V and 7 bases at J, leaving 8 bases unmatched. CDR1 is SEHNR and CDR2 is FQNEAQ in the germline V gene (reference sequence). CDR3 loop: CASRGLAGGGEQYF. The CDR3 nucleotides are TGTGCCAGCAGGGGCCTAGCGGGAGGTGGTGAGCAGTACTTC.

This clonotype was recorded at least ten times. The chain joins TRBV10-3 to TRBJ2-7, with 7 bases matching TRBD1. Germline loops: CDR1 ENHRY, CDR2 SYGVKD. Trimming cost V 8 bases and J 3 bases; bases outside gene matches: 4. The CDR3 sequence is 12 residues long. The CDR3 DNA follows: TGTGCCATCCGACAGGGCGGCTACGAGCAGTACTTC. This codes for CAIRQGGYEQYF.

Ten or more counts support this clonotype. The chain combines TRBV6-5 with TRBJ2-7; tentatively, D is TRBD2 (5 bases). Germline values: CDR1 MNHEY, CDR2 SVGAGI. V shed 10 bases and J shed 0 bases, with 16 bases lying between them. This CDR3 is built from 14 residues. The CDR3 nucleotides read TGTGCCACCACCGGAGGAGTCCTCTCCTACGAGCAGTACTTC. Translated, it gives CATTGGVLSYEQYF.

This clonotype showed up just a few times. The gene calls are TRBV6-1 and TRBJ1-2; 7 bases line up with TRBD1. The CDR3 is 16 amino acids. After removal of 5 bases from V and 4 bases from J, the junction contained 13 bases not matched to a gene. Germline loops: CDR1 MNHNS, CDR2 SASEGT. The CDR3 DNA sequence: TGTGCCAGCAGTATAGATGAGCGACAGGGTAGCTATGGCTACACCTTC. It codes for CASSIDERQGSYGYTF.

Of note for this clonotype: A much bigger clone sits one base away, suggesting this may be a read error. The rearrangement joins TRBV10-3 to TRBJ2-7; 7 nucleotides align to TRBD1. The CDR3 is 15 residues long. The germline CDR1 and CDR2 sequences are ENHRY and SYGVKD. Trimming took 4 bases from V and 2 from J; bases not matched to a gene: 8. CDR3 sequence: CAISADREVPYEQYF. The CDR3 DNA reads as TGTGCCATCAGTGCCGACAGGGAAGTACCCTACGAGCAGTACTTC.

This clonotype has a handful of counts. The rearrangement uses TRBV12-3 or TRBV12-4 and TRBJ2-3; tentatively, D is TRBD2 (6 bases). The CDR3 has 14 residues. The germline V and J ends were trimmed by 3 bases and 4 bases, with 11 bases remaining between them. In nucleotides, the CDR3 is TGTGCCAGCAGTTTTGTACTAGCATCAGATACGCAGTATTTT. Protein product: CASSFVLASDTQYF.

The chain links TRBV6-1 to TRBJ2-3; 11 nucleotides line up with TRBD2. Germline V gene sequence: CDR1 MNHNS, CDR2 SASEGT. The CDR3 has 15 amino acids. V was clipped by 6 bases and J by 5 bases; unmatched bases: 7. CDR3: CASSGSGRALDTQYF. In DNA form, the CDR3 reads TGTGCCAGCAGCGGTAGCGGGAGGGCGTTAGATACGCAGTATTTT.

The J gene is TRBJ2-7, the V gene TRBV7-9, with TRBD1 identical over 9 bases. Germline assignment: CDR1 SEHNR and CDR2 FQNEAQ (reference sequence). Trimming took 6 bases from V and 4 from J; bases not matched to a gene: 4. This CDR3 contains 13 residues. The chain's CDR3 is CASRAGTGYEQYF. The CDR3 DNA follows: TGTGCCAGCAGAGCAGGGACAGGGTACGAGCAGTACTTC.

The table lists this clonotype with a few counts. The J gene is TRBJ1-3, the V gene TRBV5-1; no definite D call. Germline V gene lookup returns CDR1 SGHRS and CDR2 YFSETQ. The CDR3 contains 14 residues. The V and J ends lost 2 bases and 3 bases respectively, with 9 bases between them. The CDR3, as DNA: TGCGCCAGCAGCTTCGCGGGGTATGGAAACACCATATATTTT. Translation: CASSFAGYGNTIYF. Filled out from reference TRBV5-1 and TRBJ1-3, the complete variable domain reads KAGVTQTPRYLIKTRGQQVTLSCSPISGHRSVSWYQQTPGQGLQFLFEYFSETQRNKGNFPGRFSGRQFSNSRSEMNVSTLELGDSALYLCASSFAGYGNTIYFGEGSWLTVV.

This clonotype showed up just a few times. In DNA form, the CDR3 reads TGTGCCAGCAGCCCAAGCGGGAGGGGACCCTACGAGCAGTACTTC. Amino acids: CASSPSGRGPYEQYF. V usage is TRBV5-6 and J usage is TRBJ2-7; 10 bases line up with TRBD2. J gave up 2 bases and V 4 bases, and 6 bases lay outside the gene matches. This CDR3 comprises 15 residues. Germline lookup yields CDR1 SGHDT and CDR2 YYEEEE.